The 31 T cell receptor beta chains given below trace back to one sample, sequenced in a study of cytomegalovirus exposure and HLA in healthy donors. PCR used 60 Vbeta primers and 13 Jbeta primers. The method was immunoSEQ multiplex PCR; TCRdb's version includes in-frame clones alone and lacks a portion of them. The profile covers about 130,000 clones, with about 68% appearing a single time and under 2% taken by the ten largest. The specimen was PBMCs. The receptor source for this set is a human donor in good health.

This chain's CDR3 is CASSWGGQGRIQETQYF. CDR3 bases: TGCGCCAGCAGCTGGGGAGGACAGGGGCGGATCCAAGAGACCCAGTACTTC. The gene calls are TRBV5-1 and TRBJ2-5; 9 bases align to TRBD1. Unmatched junction bases numbered 10, after V lost 3 bases and J lost 1 base. This CDR3 is 17 amino acids long. Germline CDR1 reads SGHRS; CDR2 reads YFSETQ.

The chain employs TRBV18 and TRBJ1-2, with D perhaps matching TRBD1 (5 bases). V lost 3 bases, J lost 5 bases, and 19 bases lay in between. The CDR3 is 16 residues long. The germline V gene encodes CDR1 KGHSH and CDR2 LQKENI. CDR3 amino acids: CASSPSLAQVSYGYTF. As DNA, the CDR3 is TGTGCCAGCTCACCCTCCCTGGCACAGGTTTCTTATGGCTACACCTTC.

For this clone: The sample has other DNA sequences that encode this CDR3 too. V is TRBV5-1 and J is TRBJ2-7; D is undetermined. V dropped 0 bases and J dropped 1 base, with 8 bases sitting between them. CDR1 is SGHRS and CDR2 is YFSETQ in the germline V gene. The CDR3 sequence is 14 residues long. The CDR3 nucleotides read TGCGCCAGCAGCTTGGTTGCAGGATCCTACGAGCAGTACTTC. Its protein product is CASSLVAGSYEQYF.

The chain links TRBV28 to TRBJ2-7; 10 bases match TRBD2. CDR3 length: 16 residues. V lost 4 bases to trimming and J lost 2 bases; unmatched junction nucleotides: 8. The V gene's germline CDR1 is MDHEN and CDR2 SYDVKM. Written as DNA, the CDR3 is TGTGCCAGCAGTTCCTCGACTAGCGGGTCAACCTACGAGCAGTACTTC. Translation gives CASSSSTSGSTYEQYF.

A single count supports this clone. The V and J genes are TRBV29-1 and TRBJ2-1, with 9 bases lining up with TRBD2. The CDR3 consists of 12 residues. After removal of 8 bases from V and 7 bases from J, the junction contained 6 bases not matched to a gene. Per the germline V gene, CDR1 is SQVTM and CDR2 is ANQGSEA. The DNA of the CDR3 is TGCAGCCTGGCGGGAGGGGGGAATGAGCAGTTCTTC. It encodes CSLAGGGNEQFF.

CDR3 nucleotides: TGTGCCAGCAGCCAAGAGGGACAGGGGGACACTGAAGCTTTCTTT. Translated: CASSQEGQGDTEAFF. The chain is built from TRBV4-2 and TRBJ1-1; 11 nucleotides agree with TRBD1. Trimming at V came to 0 bases and at J to 3 bases, leaving 0 bases not matched to a gene. Germline V gene lookup returns CDR1 LGHNA and CDR2 YNFKEQ. CDR3 length: 15 residues.

Only a few counts were recorded for this clone. V gene TRBV29-1 combines with J gene TRBJ2-3; 8 nucleotides match TRBD2. V trimming: 8 bases; J trimming: 4 bases; junction bases outside the gene matches: 11. The CDR3 runs 14 residues. Germline V lookup: CDR1 SQVTM, CDR2 ANQGSEA. The CDR3 DNA reads as TGCAGCCTGACAGGAGCGGGAGTCTCAGATACGCAGTATTTT. Residues: CSLTGAGVSDTQYF.

The gene calls are TRBV27 and TRBJ2-2; TRBD2 matches at 8 bases. CDR1 is MNHEY, CDR2 SMNVEV, per germline (reference sequence). This CDR3 has 16 residues. The V and J ends lost 4 bases and 4 bases, in that order; junction bases with no gene match: 8. The CDR3 sequence: CASSSNGRALTGELFF. CDR3 bases: TGTGCCAGCAGTTCTAACGGGAGGGCTCTCACCGGGGAGCTGTTTTTT.

In its sample, this clone was seen once. The rearrangement links TRBV9 to TRBJ2-2; 9 nucleotides agree with TRBD1. The V segment lost 3 bases and the J segment 6 bases; nucleotides outside the gene matches: 9. Germline V gene data show CDR1 as SGDLS and CDR2 as YYNGEE. The CDR3 contains 16 residues. CDR3 amino acids: CASSGTGTGRAGELFF. In nucleotides, the CDR3 is TGTGCCAGCAGCGGAACCGGGACAGGGCGTGCCGGGGAGCTGTTTTTT.

The CDR3 region is CASSYGPGTNQPQHF. In DNA, the CDR3 is TGTGCCAGCAGCTATGGCCCGGGTACCAATCAGCCCCAGCATTTT. V usage is TRBV11-2 and J usage is TRBJ1-5; D is unresolved. This CDR3 is built from 15 residues. V lost 4 bases and J lost 3, with 13 bases in between. In germline, CDR1 is SGHAT, CDR2 FQNNGV.

This clone was detected only a few times. The chain recombines TRBV7-3 with TRBJ2-2; D is perhaps TRBD1 (7 bases). This CDR3 is 15 amino acids long. Germline V gene data show CDR1 as SGHTA and CDR2 as FQGTGA. Trimming cost V 2 bases and J 5 bases, with 12 bases left between them. CDR3 in DNA: TGTGCCAGCAGCTTAGGAGGGGGCAGTACCGGGGAGCTGTTTTTT. Translation: CASSLGGGSTGELFF.

As DNA, the CDR3 is TGTGCCAGCAGTCCCCACCGGTACAGTTCCTACGAGCAGTACTTC. Amino acid sequence: CASSPHRYSSYEQYF. The chain links TRBV27 to TRBJ2-7; D unresolved. CDR3 length: 15 residues. CDR1 is MNHEY and CDR2 is SMNVEV in the germline V gene (reference sequence). The V gene lost 5 bases and the J gene lost 1 base, with 15 bases spanning the gap.

The chain uses TRBV7-9 and TRBJ1-2; a possible D gene is TRBD1 (5 bases). The length of the CDR3 is 14 residues. Germline V gene data show CDR1 as SEHNR and CDR2 as FQNEAQ (reference sequence). V was clipped by 5 bases and J by 0 bases, with 10 bases between them. The CDR3 DNA reads TGTGCCAGCAGCGGCGACAGCTCTAACTATGGCTACACCTTC. Translation: CASSGDSSNYGYTF.

V usage is TRBV11-2 and J usage is TRBJ2-1; tentatively, D is TRBD2 (6 bases). The length of the CDR3 is 16 residues. Per germline, CDR1 SGHAT and CDR2 FQNNGV. With 1 base removed from V and 4 bases from J, the gap between germline ends came to 14 bases. DNA for the CDR3: TGTGCCAGCAGCTTAGCCGGGGGTTCGAGGTACAATGAGCAGTTCTTC. Translation: CASSLAGGSRYNEQFF.

V and J are TRBV18 and TRBJ2-7; tentative D call: TRBD1 (6 bases). V dropped 0 bases and J dropped 2 bases, with 8 bases sitting between them. The CDR3 sequence is 14 residues long. Germline assignment: CDR1 KGHSH and CDR2 LQKENI. As DNA, the CDR3 is TGTGCCAGCTCACCACCGGGACAAACCTACGAGCAGTACTTC. Protein product: CASSPPGQTYEQYF. Filled out from reference TRBV18 and TRBJ2-7, the complete variable domain reads NAGVMQNPRHLVRRRGQEARLRCSPMKGHSHVYWYRQLPEEGLKFMVYLQKENIIDESGMPKERFSAEFPKEGPSILRIQQVVRGDSAAYFCASSPPGQTYEQYFGPGTRLTVT.

The chain combines TRBV5-1 with TRBJ2-1; TRBD2 aligns across 7 bases. The CDR3 extends over 15 amino acids. The ends lost 0 bases at V and 8 bases at J; junction bases unmatched: 8. Per germline, CDR1 SGHRS and CDR2 YFSETQ. CDR3 coding DNA: TGCGCCAGCAGCTTGGGGGGCGGGAGTAGTTATGAGCAGTTCTTC. It specifies CASSLGGGSSYEQFF.

The CDR3 region has the DNA TGTGCCAGCAGCTCCTCGTGGACTAGCGGCCAAGAGACCCAGTACTTC. It yields the protein CASSSSWTSGQETQYF. The chain joins TRBV5-8 to TRBJ2-5, with TRBD2 matching over 10 bases. This CDR3 comprises 16 residues. The V and J ends lost 3 bases and 1 base, in that order; junction bases with no gene match: 6. CDR1 SGHTS and CDR2 YDEGEE come from the germline V gene.

This sequence joins TRBV28 and TRBJ1-1; D gene unclear. CDR3 length: 13 residues. V dropped 8 bases and J dropped 1 base, with 11 bases sitting between them. Germline CDR1 reads MDHEN; CDR2 reads SYDVKM. This chain's CDR3 is CASLTGGNTEAFF. The CDR3 DNA is TGTGCCAGCCTAACCGGTGGGAACACTGAAGCTTTCTTT.

This clone showed up just a few times. V and J are TRBV7-3 and TRBJ2-2; no clear D gene. This CDR3 spans 13 amino acids. Deletions cut 5 bases from V and 6 bases from J, with 10 bases between. The germline gives CDR1 SGHTA, CDR2 FQGTGA. The CDR3 sequence: CASSGGIAGELFF. The CDR3 bases are TGTGCCAGCAGCGGCGGCATCGCCGGGGAGCTGTTTTTT.

J is TRBJ2-3 and V is TRBV5-1; maybe TRBD2 (6 bases). The CDR3 is made up of 17 amino acids. The ends were cut back, 4 bases at V and 0 bases at J, with 18 bases in the middle. The V gene's germline CDR1 is SGHRS and CDR2 YFSETQ. The DNA of the CDR3 is TGCGCCAGCAGCCCCGGGCGGGGATCAACTAGCACAGATACGCAGTATTTT. It is translated as CASSPGRGSTSTDTQYF.

The genes are TRBV28 and TRBJ2-3, with D possibly being TRBD2 (6 bases). The CDR3 is 15 amino acids. Trimming stripped 2 bases from V and 0 bases from J, with 9 bases between. Per the germline V gene, CDR1 is MDHEN and CDR2 is SYDVKM. This CDR3 reads CASSLTAGSTDTQYF. In DNA form, the CDR3 reads TGTGCCAGCAGTTTAACAGCGGGTAGCACAGATACGCAGTATTTT.

J is TRBJ2-3 and V is TRBV7-3, with D maybe TRBD1 (6 bases). Trimming left V 4 bases short and J 7 bases short, with 18 bases between. This CDR3 is 15 amino acids long. Germline CDR1 and CDR2: SGHTA and FQGTGA. The CDR3 DNA follows: TGTGCCAGCAGCTCAGGGACACCAGCGGCATATACGCAGTATTTT. This gives the protein CASSSGTPAAYTQYF.

In this sample, this clone turned up once. The CDR3 spells CASRQTGGKYEQYF. DNA of the CDR3: TGTGCCAGCAGACAGACAGGGGGGAAATACGAGCAGTACTTC. The J gene is TRBJ2-7, the V gene TRBV6-1, with 9 bases matching TRBD1. Germline values: CDR1 MNHNS, CDR2 SASEGT. The CDR3 has 14 amino acids. Unmatched junction bases numbered 7, after V lost 6 bases and J lost 4 bases.

V usage is TRBV12-5 and J usage is TRBJ2-2; D gene unclear. Germline loops: CDR1 LGHNT, CDR2 FRNRAP. With 7 bases removed from V and 4 bases from J, the gap between germline ends came to 4 bases. CDR3 length: 11 residues. The CDR3 DNA sequence: TGTGCTAGTGCCCTCACCGGGGAGCTGTTTTTT. It is translated as CASALTGELFF.

This clone was detected a few times. The J gene is TRBJ2-7, the V gene TRBV6-1; D is possibly TRBD1 (5 bases). Germline CDR1 MNHNS, CDR2 SASEGT. This CDR3 spans 15 amino acids. Deletions cut 2 bases from V and 1 base from J, with 12 bases between. The DNA for the CDR3 is TGTGCCAGCAGTGAATCGCCCGACAGTTCCTACGAGCAGTACTTC. Protein: CASSESPDSSYEQYF.

The chain joins TRBV5-5 to TRBJ2-7; D call uncertain. Germline CDR1 is SGHKS and CDR2 is YYEKEE (reference sequence). V was clipped by 2 bases and J by 3 bases, with 3 bases between them. The CDR3 runs 11 residues. The CDR3 region is CASSFSYEQYF. For the CDR3, the DNA is TGTGCCAGCAGCTTTAGCTACGAGCAGTACTTC.

This sequence joins TRBV5-1 and TRBJ2-1, with 7 nucleotides matching TRBD1. The CDR3 spans 12 residues. V was clipped by 5 bases and J by 7 bases; unmatched bases: 3. Germline CDR1 reads SGHRS; CDR2 reads YFSETQ. The CDR3 nucleotides are TGCGCCAGCAGGCTGGACAGGAATGAGCAGTTCTTC. Its translation: CASRLDRNEQFF.

The chain is built from TRBV28 and TRBJ1-1; D unclear. Between the trimmed V and J ends, which lost 4 bases and 6 bases, there was a span of 9 bases. The length of the CDR3 is 12 residues. Germline V gene sequence: CDR1 MDHEN, CDR2 SYDVKM. CDR3 coding DNA: TGTGCCAGCAGTTCCACGACTTCTGAAGCTTTCTTT. This encodes CASSSTTSEAFF.

In this sample, this clone turned up a few times. The chain recombines TRBV5-1 with TRBJ1-1; a weak D match, TRBD1 (5 bases). The germline V gene has CDR1 SGHRS and CDR2 YFSETQ. There are 15 residues in the CDR3. V was cut by 0 bases and J by 3 bases, with 12 bases left in between. Written as DNA, the CDR3 is TGCGCCAGCAGCTTGGAAACCGGGGGTCACACTGAAGCTTTCTTT. This sequence encodes CASSLETGGHTEAFF.

V is TRBV25-1 and J is TRBJ2-5; D uncertain. The CDR3 extends over 12 amino acids. V was trimmed by 2 bases and J by 5 bases, leaving 6 bases between them. Germline V gene lookup returns CDR1 MGHDK and CDR2 SYGVNS. The CDR3 DNA follows: TGTGCCAGCAGTGAAAGTCGGGAGACCCAGTACTTC. This encodes CASSESRETQYF.

This chain uses TRBV18 with TRBJ2-5, with 9 bases that match TRBD2. From germline, CDR1 is KGHSH and CDR2 LQKENI. The CDR3 is 16 residues long. Trimming cost V 5 bases and J 1 base; bases outside gene matches: 8. CDR3 in amino acids: CASSALRTSVQETQYF. In nucleotides, the CDR3 is TGTGCCAGCTCAGCGCTTCGGACTAGCGTCCAAGAGACCCAGTACTTC. Supplemented by reference TRBV18 and TRBJ2-5, the full variable domain reads NAGVMQNPRHLVRRRGQEARLRCSPMKGHSHVYWYRQLPEEGLKFMVYLQKENIIDESGMPKERFSAEFPKEGPSILRIQQVVRGDSAAYFCASSALRTSVQETQYFGPGTRLLVL.